One and the same sample provided the 7 T cell receptor beta chains below, sequenced in a study of blood T cell repertoires in COVID-19. Profiling relied on immunoSEQ multiplex PCR, and the TCRdb table lists in-frame clones only, not all of them. The top ten hold about 4.1% of the sample, which has 200,000 to 250,000 clones, 80% to 90% seen once. Sequencing was done on a sample of PBMCs or T cells enriched from blood (not recorded which). These receptors all come from a woman between 40 and 50 years old with acute COVID-19.

This clone has only a few counts. The rearrangement uses TRBV5-1 and TRBJ2-7; perhaps TRBD2 as D (5 bases). The CDR3 totals 15 residues. Per the germline V gene, CDR1 is SGHRS and CDR2 is YFSETQ. Deletions cut 4 bases from V and 1 base from J, with 15 bases between. The CDR3 is CASSAVWGDSYEQYF. CDR3 bases: TGCGCCAGCAGCGCGGTTTGGGGAGATTCCTACGAGCAGTACTTC.

The chain couples TRBV4-2 to TRBJ1-1; weak D call: TRBD1 (6 bases). V lost 4 bases, J lost 7 bases, and 13 bases lay in between. CDR1 and CDR2 (germline): LGHNA, YNFKEQ. There are 13 residues in the CDR3. CDR3 nucleotide sequence: TGTGCCAGCAGCCGAAAGATACAGGGTGAAGCTTTCTTT. Translating it yields CASSRKIQGEAFF.

The table lists this clone with a few counts. The rearrangement uses TRBV11-2 and TRBJ2-1; a possible D gene is TRBD2 (6 bases). The V and J ends lost 1 base and 0 bases respectively, with 19 bases between them. CDR1 SGHAT and CDR2 FQNNGV come from the germline V gene. CDR3 length: 19 amino acids. CDR3 region: CASSLGVGGRGSSYNEQFF. CDR3 bases: TGTGCCAGCAGCTTAGGAGTCGGGGGACGGGGGAGCTCCTACAATGAGCAGTTCTTC.

This chain links TRBV7-6 with TRBJ2-3, with 10 positions matching TRBD2. Germline CDR1 SGHVS, CDR2 FNYEAQ. The CDR3 has 16 amino acids. The junction had 7 bases not matched to a gene; V was cut back by 4 bases and J by 3 bases. The CDR3 here is CASSWTSGAATDTQYF. The CDR3 DNA is TGTGCCAGCAGCTGGACTAGCGGAGCGGCGACAGATACGCAGTATTTT.

The gene calls are TRBV4-2 and TRBJ2-3; 13 nucleotides match TRBD2. This CDR3 spans 17 amino acids. V lost 2 bases and J lost 8; bases outside the gene matches: 10. CDR1 is LGHNA and CDR2 is YNFKEQ in the germline V gene. The CDR3 loop reads CASSQQTSGRLQGTQYF. The CDR3 nucleotides read TGTGCCAGCAGCCAACAGACTAGCGGGAGGCTCCAGGGTACGCAGTATTTT.

CDR3 in amino acids: CASSLEWGQGRGETQYF. The CDR3 DNA reads TGTGCCAGCAGCTTAGAGTGGGGACAGGGAAGAGGGGAGACCCAGTACTTC. The chain joins TRBV11-2 to TRBJ2-5; 9 nucleotides agree with TRBD1. V gave up 0 bases and J gave up 5 bases; unmatched junction bases: 10. The CDR3 extends over 17 amino acids. The germline gives CDR1 SGHAT, CDR2 FQNNGV. Full variable domain (remainder filled in from reference TRBV11-2 and TRBJ2-5): EAGVAQSPRYKIIEKRQSVAFWCNPISGHATLYWYQQILGQGPKLLIQFQNNGVVDDSQLPKDRFSAERLKGVDSTLKIQPAKLEDSAVYLCASSLEWGQGRGETQYFGPGTRLLVL.

The chain combines TRBV11-2 with TRBJ1-2, with 9 bases identical to TRBD1. Germline CDR1 is SGHAT and CDR2 is FQNNGV. V gave up 1 base and J gave up 3 bases; unmatched junction bases: 0. This CDR3 region has 14 residues. The CDR3 loop is CASSLGQGDYGYTF. The DNA for the CDR3 is TGTGCCAGCAGCTTAGGACAGGGGGACTATGGCTACACCTTC.